This TCR beta chain was sequenced for a study of blood T cell repertoires in COVID-19. TCRdb's copy holds only in-frame clones and misses some; the assay was immunoSEQ multiplex PCR. The sample has approximately 36,000 clones, nearly 90% seen once. Germline CDR1 and CDR2: SGHTS and YDEGEE. V lost 4 bases to trimming and J lost 4 bases; unmatched junction nucleotides: 8. The CDR3 runs 15 residues. This chain connects TRBV5-8 to TRBJ2-7; 10 bases line up with TRBD1. The sequenced material came from peripheral blood. The receptor comes from a man between 60 and 75 years old with active or convalescent COVID-19. The CDR3 region is CASSADRDRGYEQYF. In DNA form, the CDR3 reads TGTGCCAGCAGCGCAGACCGGGACAGGGGTTACGAGCAGTACTTC.